The table lists the clone carrying this T cell receptor (beta chain) with a count of one. The authors negatively isolated CD8+ and CD4+ T cells and FACS-enriched TEMRA cells. A quantity of about 0.45 to 1 ug RNA underwent reverse transcription using random hexamers. Amplification of TCR beta CDR3 across 54 Vbeta and 13 Jbeta was performed with immunoSEQ multiplex PCR. TCRdb processed the immunoSEQ multiplex PCR reads anew with MiXCR; each CDR3 protein has one entry. The sample contains 55,000 to 85,000 distinct CDR3 sequences, roughly 95% of which appear only once. This specimen comes from a study of CD8 T cells in Susac syndrome. CDR3 size: 13 residues. Germline-derived CDR1 and CDR2 are DFQATT and SNEGSKA (reference sequence). Trimming removed 3 bases from V and 0 bases from J, with 6 bases in between.

This clonotype was sampled from a human donor with multiple sclerosis. This chain joins TRBV20-1 and TRBJ2-1; D call uncertain. The sequenced material came from CD4+ T cells from PBMCs. CDR3 amino acids: CSASPSSYNEQFF. CDR3 in DNA: TGCAGTGCTAGCCCCAGCTCCTACAATGAGCAGTTCTTC.